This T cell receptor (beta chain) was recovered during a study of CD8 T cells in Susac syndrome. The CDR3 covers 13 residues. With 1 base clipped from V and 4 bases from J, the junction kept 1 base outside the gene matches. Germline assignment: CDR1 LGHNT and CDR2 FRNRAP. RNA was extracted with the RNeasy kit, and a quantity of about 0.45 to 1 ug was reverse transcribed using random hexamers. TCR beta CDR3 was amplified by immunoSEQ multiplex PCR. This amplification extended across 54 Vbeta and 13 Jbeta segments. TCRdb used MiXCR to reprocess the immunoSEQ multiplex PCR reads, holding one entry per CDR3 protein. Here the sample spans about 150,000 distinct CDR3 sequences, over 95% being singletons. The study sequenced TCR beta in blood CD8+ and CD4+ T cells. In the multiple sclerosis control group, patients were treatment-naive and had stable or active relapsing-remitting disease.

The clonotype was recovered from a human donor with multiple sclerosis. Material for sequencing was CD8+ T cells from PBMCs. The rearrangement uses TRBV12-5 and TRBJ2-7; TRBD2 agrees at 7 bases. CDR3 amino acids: CASGLDGGYEQYV. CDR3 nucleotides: TGTGCTAGTGGTTTGGACGGGGGGTACGAGCAGTACGTC.